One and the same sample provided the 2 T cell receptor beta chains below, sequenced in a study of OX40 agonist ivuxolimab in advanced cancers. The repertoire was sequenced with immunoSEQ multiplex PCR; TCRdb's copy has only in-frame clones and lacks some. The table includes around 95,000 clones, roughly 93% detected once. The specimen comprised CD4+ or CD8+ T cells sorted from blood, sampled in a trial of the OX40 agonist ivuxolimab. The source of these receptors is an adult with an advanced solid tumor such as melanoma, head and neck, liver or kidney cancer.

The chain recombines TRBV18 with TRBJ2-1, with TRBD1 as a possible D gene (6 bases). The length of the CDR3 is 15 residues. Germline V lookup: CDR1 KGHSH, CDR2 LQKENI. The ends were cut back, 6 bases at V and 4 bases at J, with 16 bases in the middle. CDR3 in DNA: TGTGCCAGCTCTCTCTTGGGGGCGGAATACAATGAGCAGTTCTTC. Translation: CASSLLGAEYNEQFF. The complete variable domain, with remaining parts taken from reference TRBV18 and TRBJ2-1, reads NAGVMQNPRHLVRRRGQEARLRCSPMKGHSHVYWYRQLPEEGLKFMVYLQKENIIDESGMPKERFSAEFPKEGPSILRIQQVVRGDSAAYFCASSLLGAEYNEQFFGPGTRLTVL.

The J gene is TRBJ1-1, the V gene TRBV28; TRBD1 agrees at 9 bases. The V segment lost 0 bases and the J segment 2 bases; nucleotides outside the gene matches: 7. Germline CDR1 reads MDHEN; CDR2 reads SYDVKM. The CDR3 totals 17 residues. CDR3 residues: CASSLWRWTGENTEAFF. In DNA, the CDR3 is TGTGCCAGCAGTTTATGGAGATGGACAGGGGAAAACACTGAAGCTTTCTTT.